One and the same sample provided the 27 T cell receptor beta chains below, sequenced in a study of STAT5B mutations in CD4+ large granular lymphocyte leukemia. Using immunoSEQ multiplex PCR, the repertoire was profiled, and TCRdb retains in-frame clones only, with some absent. The sample yields 5,500 to 6,000 clones, about three quarters seen once. Specimen: PBMCs. These receptors were obtained from an elderly man with CD4+ T-cell large granular lymphocyte leukemia.

V usage is TRBV7-3 and J usage is TRBJ2-7, with D perhaps matching TRBD1 or TRBD2 (6 bases each). Germline CDR1 is SGHTA and CDR2 is FQGTGA. V lost 5 bases to trimming and J lost 6 bases, with 17 bases between them. The CDR3 spans 14 residues. As DNA, the CDR3 is TGTGCCAGCAGCACACTTGGGGGGCTCGGCGAGCAGTACTTC. This sequence encodes CASSTLGGLGEQYF.

The J gene is TRBJ2-3, the V gene TRBV6-4; 10 positions match TRBD2. This CDR3 has 17 amino acids. The ends lost 2 bases at V and 3 bases at J; junction bases unmatched: 8. Germline CDR1 is MRHNA and CDR2 is SNTAGT. CDR3 in amino acids: CASSDRLAGERTDTQYF. CDR3 DNA sequence: TGTGCCAGCAGTGACCGTCTAGCGGGAGAGAGGACAGATACGCAGTATTTT.

The chain combines TRBV4-1 with TRBJ2-5; 11 bases are shared with TRBD1. CDR3 length equals 18 residues. Trimming at V came to 2 bases and at J to 6 bases, leaving 14 bases not matched to a gene. CDR1 and CDR2 (germline): MGHRA, YSYEKL. DNA for the CDR3: TGCGCCAGCAGCCAACCTGCCCTTCGGACAGGGGGCCGGCAGACCCAGTACTTC. This codes for CASSQPALRTGGRQTQYF.

The chain employs TRBV16 and TRBJ2-3, with TRBD1 matching over 7 bases. The V gene's germline CDR1 is KGHSY and CDR2 FQNENV. Losses at the gene ends were 3 bases for V and 9 bases for J; bases not matched to a gene: 9. The CDR3 has 14 amino acids. The CDR3 sequence is CASSHSTQQGTQYF. CDR3 coding DNA: TGTGCCAGCAGCCATTCCACCCAACAGGGGACGCAGTATTTT.

The chain links TRBV29-1 to TRBJ2-6, with D perhaps given as TRBD1 or TRBD2 (5 bases each). Germline values: CDR1 SQVTM, CDR2 ANQGSEA. The V and J ends lost 6 bases and 0 bases respectively, with 12 bases between them. The CDR3 length is 15 residues. CDR3 in DNA: TGCAGCGTGCCGGCAGGGAGCTCTGGGGCCAACGTCCTGACTTTC. It yields the protein CSVPAGSSGANVLTF.

The V gene is TRBV4-3, the J gene TRBJ2-3, with 9 bases identical to TRBD2. CDR3 length: 17 residues. Trimming at V came to 0 bases and at J to 1 base, leaving 5 bases not matched to a gene. The germline CDR1 and CDR2 sequences are LGHNA and YSLEER. The CDR3 spells CASSQDGAGGRTDTQYF. The CDR3 bases are TGCGCCAGCAGCCAAGATGGTGCGGGGGGGCGCACAGATACGCAGTATTTT.

The rearrangement joins TRBV29-1 to TRBJ1-2, with D possibly TRBD1 on 5 matching bases. Per germline, CDR1 SQVTM and CDR2 ANQGSEA. The CDR3 is 12 amino acids. V lost 4 bases and J lost 8, with 14 bases in between. The CDR3 loop is CSVVQAPRGYTF. The CDR3 DNA sequence: TGCAGCGTTGTACAGGCCCCAAGAGGCTACACCTTC.

The CDR3 coding sequence is TGTGCCAGCCCGGACAGGGGATTTACTGAAGCTTTCTTT. Amino acids: CASPDRGFTEAFF. The chain recombines TRBV2 with TRBJ1-1; TRBD1 matches 9 bases. The CDR3 sequence is 13 residues long. V lost 8 bases, J lost 5 bases, and 6 bases stayed unmatched. CDR1 SNHLY and CDR2 FYNNEI come from the germline V gene. Full variable domain (remainder filled in from reference TRBV2 and TRBJ1-1): EPEVTQTPSHQVTQMGQEVILRCVPISNHLYFYWYRQILGQKVEFLVSFYNNEISEKSEIFDDQFSVERPDGSNFTLKIRSTKLEDSAMYFCASPDRGFTEAFFGQGTRLTVV.

The chain combines TRBV27 with TRBJ2-3, with a weak D call TRBD1 (5 bases). Per the germline V gene, CDR1 is MNHEY and CDR2 is SMNVEV (reference sequence). Trimming stripped 5 bases from V and 1 base from J, with 13 bases between. This CDR3 is built from 15 residues. CDR3 protein: CASSLGALRTDTQYF. CDR3 sequence (DNA): TGTGCCAGCAGTCTAGGGGCCCTCCGCACAGATACGCAGTATTTT.

This clone was picked up one time. The rearrangement joins TRBV9 to TRBJ2-7; D might be TRBD2 (6 bases). From germline, CDR1 is SGDLS and CDR2 YYNGEE. CDR3 length: 14 residues. Trimming took 3 bases from V and 0 from J, leaving 10 bases between them. CDR3 in DNA: TGTGCCAGCAGCGGCGGACTAAACTCCTACGAGCAGTACTTC. Translated, it gives CASSGGLNSYEQYF.

The chain employs TRBV7-3 and TRBJ2-1; the match to TRBD2 covers 11 bases. This CDR3 has 14 residues. Germline V gene sequence: CDR1 SGHTA, CDR2 FQGTGA. V shed 5 bases and J 7 bases; nucleotides not matched to a gene: 4. The DNA of the CDR3 is TGTGCCAGCAGCCCGAGGACTAGCGGGAATGAGCAGTTCTTC. As protein: CASSPRTSGNEQFF.

The J gene is TRBJ2-7, the V gene TRBV21-1; the table's D call TRBD1 went unverified against the DNA. TRBV21-1 is termed a pseudogene. CDR3 size: 13 residues. The DNA of the CDR3 is TGTGCCAGCAGCCCCAGGGGGTTGTACGAGCAGTACTTC. Its protein product is CASSPRGLYEQYF.

This chain joins TRBV6-6 and TRBJ1-2; D gene unclear. CDR1 and CDR2 from the germline V gene are MNHNY and SVGAGI (reference sequence). The CDR3 is made up of 12 amino acids. The V and J ends lost 6 bases and 7 bases respectively, with 12 bases between them. Here the CDR3 reads CASSGPGSGYTF. CDR3 coding DNA: TGTGCCAGCAGCGGGCCGGGGTCTGGCTACACCTTC.

The gene calls are TRBV27 and TRBJ2-7; 11 nucleotides match TRBD1. Germline V CDR1 and CDR2: MNHEY, SMNVEV (reference sequence). After removal of 6 bases from V and 3 bases from J, the junction contained 7 bases not matched to a gene. The CDR3 runs 15 residues. The CDR3 sequence: CASRGPGTGGYEQYF. CDR3 coding DNA: TGTGCCAGCAGGGGGCCGGGGACAGGGGGCTACGAGCAGTACTTC.

V gene TRBV10-3 combines with J gene TRBJ2-5; 12 nucleotides align to TRBD2. Judging by the DNA end, TRBJ2-7 fits better; the J call may be wrong. Germline V lookup: CDR1 ENHRY, CDR2 SYGVKD. This CDR3 is built from 18 residues. The CDR3 loop is CAISESVTSGRSTGEQYF. The DNA for the CDR3 is TGTGCCATCAGTGAGTCCGTGACTAGCGGGAGAAGTACGGGCGAGCAGTACTTC.

This clone was observed once. The rearrangement links TRBV9 to TRBJ1-2; weak D call: TRBD1 (5 bases). With 6 bases removed from V and 5 bases from J, the gap between germline ends came to 17 bases. This CDR3 spans 14 amino acids. The germline gives CDR1 SGDLS, CDR2 YYNGEE. CDR3 amino acids: CASTWGDSGYGYTF. CDR3 sequence (DNA): TGTGCCAGCACTTGGGGCGACAGCGGTTATGGCTACACCTTC.

The chain joins TRBV6-6 to TRBJ2-7, with a tentative D call TRBD2 (5 bases). From germline, CDR1 is MNHNY and CDR2 SVGAGI (reference sequence). This CDR3 contains 13 residues. V was cut by 0 bases and J by 3 bases, with 6 bases left in between. The CDR3 region is CASSYSEGYEQYF. As DNA, the CDR3 is TGTGCCAGCAGTTACTCAGAGGGCTACGAGCAGTACTTC.

The table lists this clone with a few counts. J is TRBJ2-1 and V is TRBV7-3, with D possibly being TRBD1 (6 bases). This CDR3 has 16 amino acids. The germline gives CDR1 SGHTA, CDR2 FQGTGA. V lost 8 bases, J lost 1 base, and 18 bases lay in between. The CDR3 region is CASANTGRESYNEQFF. The CDR3 DNA reads TGTGCCAGCGCTAACACAGGGCGAGAGTCCTACAATGAGCAGTTCTTC.

This rearrangement joins TRBV9 to TRBJ1-6; D gene ambiguous. The CDR3 is made up of 13 amino acids. Germline assignment: CDR1 SGDLS and CDR2 YYNGEE. V was cut by 3 bases and J by 14 bases, with 15 bases left in between. In DNA, the CDR3 is TGTGCCAGCAGCGCCCGACCGAGATCGGCCCTCCACTTT. Translation gives CASSARPRSALHF.

This chain links TRBV5-8 with TRBJ2-3; 12 positions match TRBD2. The V segment lost 0 bases and the J segment 6 bases; nucleotides outside the gene matches: 5. CDR3 size: 16 residues. Germline V gene sequence: CDR1 SGHTS, CDR2 YDEGEE. CDR3 in amino acids: CASSLGLAGARDTQYF. DNA of the CDR3: TGTGCCAGCAGCTTGGGACTAGCGGGAGCCAGGGATACGCAGTATTTT.

The J gene is TRBJ2-3, the V gene TRBV2, with 10 bases that match TRBD2. J lost 1 base, V lost 7 bases, and 11 bases had no gene match. The CDR3 has 17 amino acids. Per germline, CDR1 SNHLY and CDR2 FYNNEI. The CDR3 here is CASKGLAGEEGTDTQYF. The CDR3 DNA reads as TGTGCCAGCAAAGGGCTAGCGGGAGAAGAGGGCACAGATACGCAGTATTTT.

The rearrangement joins TRBV28 to TRBJ2-1, with 10 bases matching TRBD2. The junction had 8 bases not matched to a gene; V was cut back by 3 bases and J by 0 bases. The CDR3 spans 18 residues. Germline assignment: CDR1 MDHEN and CDR2 SYDVKM. The CDR3 protein is CASSFGLAEPNSYNEQFF. For the CDR3, the DNA is TGTGCCAGCAGTTTCGGACTAGCGGAGCCGAACTCCTACAATGAGCAGTTCTTC.

The rearrangement links TRBV13 to TRBJ2-7; D not resolved. The germline V gene encodes CDR1 PRHDT and CDR2 FYEKMQ (reference sequence). V lost 1 base and J 5 bases, leaving 3 bases between the germline ends. CDR3 length: 11 residues. The CDR3 DNA is TGTGCCAGCAGCTTAGCTCACGAGCAGTACTTC. Translating gives CASSLAHEQYF.

V gene TRBV21-1 combines with J gene TRBJ1-3; the D call in the table, TRBD1, was not verified against the DNA. TRBV21-1 is marked as a pseudogene. This CDR3 is built from 13 residues. CDR3 DNA: TGTGCCAGCAGCGGCAGGCAGAGAAACACCATATATTTT. As protein: CASSGRQRNTIYF.

This clone was counted once. This chain uses TRBV7-3 with TRBJ2-2; unclear D gene. The CDR3 is made up of 11 amino acids. Trimming shortened V by 6 bases and J by 6 bases, and 5 bases separated the two germline ends. From germline, CDR1 is SGHTA and CDR2 FQGTGA. This chain's CDR3 is CASRSAGELFF. CDR3 DNA sequence: TGTGCCAGCAGGTCTGCCGGGGAGCTGTTTTTT. Looking up the rest from reference TRBV7-3 and TRBJ2-2 gives the full variable domain: GAGVSQTPSNKVTEKGKYVELRCDPISGHTALYWYRQSLGQGPEFLIYFQGTGAADDSGLPNDRFFAVRPEGSVSTLKIQRTERGDSAVYLCASRSAGELFFGEGSRLTVL.

The rearrangement joins TRBV29-1 to TRBJ1-2; D not certain. Germline lookup yields CDR1 SQVTM and CDR2 ANQGSEA. The CDR3 consists of 11 residues. V lost 5 bases and J lost 3, with 7 bases in between. The CDR3 DNA reads TGCAGCGTTCAGAGGGACTATGGCTACACCTTC. Translating it yields CSVQRDYGYTF.

This clone was seen more than once but under ten times. The chain joins TRBV30 to TRBJ2-3; D is possibly TRBD2 (6 bases). The germline CDR1 and CDR2 sequences are GTSNPN and SVGIG (reference sequence). CDR3 length equals 15 residues. With 3 bases removed from V and 0 bases from J, the gap between germline ends came to 13 bases. CDR3 residues: CAWRGLGTSTDTQYF. CDR3 nucleotides: TGTGCCTGGAGGGGACTCGGGACTAGCACAGATACGCAGTATTTT.